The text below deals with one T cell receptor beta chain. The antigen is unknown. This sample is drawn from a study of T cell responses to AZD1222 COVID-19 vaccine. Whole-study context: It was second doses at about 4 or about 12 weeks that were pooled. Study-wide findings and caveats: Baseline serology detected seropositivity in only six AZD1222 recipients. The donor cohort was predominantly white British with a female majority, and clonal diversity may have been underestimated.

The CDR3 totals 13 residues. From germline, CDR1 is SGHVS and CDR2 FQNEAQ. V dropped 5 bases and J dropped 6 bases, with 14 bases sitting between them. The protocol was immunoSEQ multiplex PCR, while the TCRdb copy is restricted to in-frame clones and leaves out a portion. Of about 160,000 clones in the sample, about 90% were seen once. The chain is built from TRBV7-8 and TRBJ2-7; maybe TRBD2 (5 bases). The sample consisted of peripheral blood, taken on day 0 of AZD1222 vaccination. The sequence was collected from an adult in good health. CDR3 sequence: CASSRTLESEQYF. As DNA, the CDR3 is TGTGCCAGCAGCCGAACACTAGAATCCGAGCAGTACTTC.